This T cell receptor beta chain was found in a study of control samples from healthy donors and cancer patients (dated by TCRdb to the early 2020s). By how much of the sample it makes up, this clone is medium-sized (0.01 to 0.1%). What this receptor recognizes is not known. No base-level quality is on record; no much larger clone is a single base apart. In the same sample, other DNA sequences code for this CDR3. The CDR3 contains 14 residues, cysteine and phenylalanine counted. Only the CDR3 DNA stays, 42 bases, in frame from base 1. The germline V gene supplies CDR1 MDHEN and CDR2 SYDVKM. Trimming leaves V shorter by 9 bases and J shorter by 4 bases, with the junction holding 9 bases beyond the gene matches. The library relied on the immunoSEQ multiplex PCR assay. As stored in TCRdb, this immuneACCESS dataset retains in-frame rearrangements with V and J assigned. A fraction of the clones does not appear; measured against another copy, unresolved V genes explain less than half of the discrepancy, and the remainder lacks a known reason. The table for this sample lists 40,000 to 55,000 clones; 70% to 75% of them were counted only once. About a sixth of the sample belongs to the ten largest clones.

Here the chain combines TRBV28 and TRBJ2-1; TRBD1 aligns with 7 central bases. The clonotype was recovered from a male donor with melanoma. Sequencing was performed on formalin-fixed, paraffin-embedded tissue. This receptor has the CDR3 CASSYLGQYNEQFF. The DNA sequence is as follows: TGTGCCAGTTCGTACCTGGGACAGTACAATGAGCAGTTCTTC.